This entry is about one T cell receptor (beta chain). Its antigen is undetermined. This record belongs to a study of T cell clonotyping in hematopoietic cell transplantation. Study conclusions and caveats: Higher Inverse Simpson Index values in graft donor and pretransplant recipient predicted broader posttransplant TCR diversity. Cells were unsorted, so CD4 and CD8 contributions were not separated. Pathologically expanded recipient clonotypes increased progressively from day 30 to day 180 as diversity fell.

Only in-frame clones appear in the TCRdb table, and some are missing; sequencing was by immunoSEQ multiplex PCR. The sample comprises more than 40,000 clones, 95% of which are singletons, and roughly 0.9% rests with the top ten. Germline-derived CDR1 and CDR2 are SGHRS and YFSETQ. The CDR3 runs to 16 residues. Trimming shortened V by 0 bases and J by 7 bases, and 16 bases separated the two germline ends. Sequenced: peripheral blood mononuclear cells. The J gene is TRBJ1-4, the V gene TRBV5-1; D gene uncertain. The clonotype comes from a young man in good health. Some clones in this sample may be carry-over from other donors' samples. This CDR3 is CASSLDFSGSGEKLFF. CDR3 coding DNA: TGCGCCAGCAGCTTGGATTTCTCCGGATCCGGTGAAAAACTGTTTTTT.